This TCR beta chain was identified in a study of radiotherapy plus CTLA-4 blockade in lung cancer. Study summary: There were objective responses in roughly 18% of patients, and around 30% had disease control. Overall study results and limits: Interferon-beta, together with early blood T cell clone dynamics, reportedly best predicted response. Blood-borne expansion of tumor-derived TCR clones followed radiotherapy plus ipilimumab.

Clones were read by immunoSEQ multiplex PCR, and TCRdb kept only the in-frame ones, dropping some. The data hold 70,000 to 90,000 clones, with around 80% observed a single time. The CDR3 consists of 13 residues. Germline V gene lookup returns CDR1 MNHNY and CDR2 SVGAGI (reference sequence). V gave up 5 bases and J gave up 5 bases, with 10 bases separating them. Concerning this clone: The antigen is not known.

This receptor was taken from a human donor with non-small cell lung cancer who had a complete response to radiotherapy plus ipilimumab. The material was peripheral blood, obtained from a patient treated with radiotherapy plus ipilimumab. The V and J genes are TRBV6-6 and TRBJ1-5; unclear D gene. In nucleotides, the CDR3 is TGTGCCAGCAGTCCCGGACTCCATCAGCCCCAGCATTTT. Encoded protein: CASSPGLHQPQHF.